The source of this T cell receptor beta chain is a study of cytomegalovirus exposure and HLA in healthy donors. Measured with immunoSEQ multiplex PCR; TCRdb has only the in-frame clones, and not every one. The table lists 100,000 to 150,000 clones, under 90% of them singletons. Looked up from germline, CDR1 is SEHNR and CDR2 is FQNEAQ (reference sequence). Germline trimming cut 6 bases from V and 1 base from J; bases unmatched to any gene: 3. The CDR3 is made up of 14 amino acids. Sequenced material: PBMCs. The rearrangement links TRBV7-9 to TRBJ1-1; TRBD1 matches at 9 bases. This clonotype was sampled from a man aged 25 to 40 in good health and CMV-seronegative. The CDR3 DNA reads TGTGCCAGCAGACAGGGGGCGGGGAACACTGAAGCTTTCTTT. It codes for CASRQGAGNTEAFF.